Below are 24 T cell receptor beta chains sequenced from a single sample in a study of T cells in tuberculosis (dated by TCRdb to 2016 to 2019). Taken with the paper, the label for time point translates to: new active TB diagnosis, blood taken before or within 7 days of starting treatment. Receptors were amplified or captured by the immunoSEQ multiplex PCR assay. TCRdb carries this immuneACCESS record with in-frame sequences only. Its versions omit some clonotypes, under half of them owing to an unresolved V gene in the studies checked, with the rest unexplained. Here the sample has tens of thousands of clones; less than 95% occur a single time. The leading ten clones occupy nearly 2.5% of the sample. The material was PBMCs, obtained at tuberculosis diagnosis. The receptors were sampled from an adult with tuberculosis.

This clone was seen a single time. The rearrangement uses TRBV6-5 and TRBJ1-3; D remains unclear. The germline V gene encodes CDR1 MNHEY and CDR2 SVGAGI. The CDR3 spans 13 residues. Trimming stripped 2 bases from V and 4 bases from J, with 6 bases between. The CDR3 spells CASSYGRGNTIYF. CDR3 nucleotides: TGTGCCAGCAGTTACGGCAGGGGAAACACCATATATTTT.

The chain combines TRBV19 with TRBJ1-1; a weak D match, TRBD1 (6 bases). Deletions cut 6 bases from V and 2 bases from J, with 13 bases between. The CDR3 covers 14 residues. Germline loops: CDR1 LNHDA, CDR2 SQIVND (reference sequence). The CDR3 sequence: CASRAGERNTEAFF. The CDR3 nucleotides read TGTGCCAGTAGGGCAGGGGAACGTAACACTGAAGCTTTCTTT.

The V and J genes are TRBV5-4 and TRBJ2-3, with 12 bases fitting TRBD2. The length of the CDR3 is 14 residues. Unmatched junction bases numbered 6, after V lost 3 bases and J lost 10 bases. Germline CDR1 reads SGHNT; CDR2 reads YYREEE (reference sequence). The DNA of the CDR3 is TGTGCCAGCAGCTCTAGCGGGGGGGCCGGGGCGCAGTATTTT. Translation gives CASSSSGGAGAQYF.

The chain recombines TRBV6-5 with TRBJ1-2; TRBD1 matches at 10 bases. The CDR3 loop spans 15 amino acids. Unmatched junction bases numbered 8, after V lost 5 bases and J lost 5 bases. Germline-derived CDR1 and CDR2 are MNHEY and SVGAGI. The CDR3 bases are TGTGCCAGCAGTCCGACAGGGGGCGGATCATATGGCTACACCTTC. Its translation: CASSPTGGGSYGYTF.

This chain links TRBV2 with TRBJ2-5, with D possibly being TRBD2 (6 bases). Trimming stripped 7 bases from V and 3 bases from J, with 15 bases between. The CDR3 loop spans 14 amino acids. The germline CDR1 and CDR2 sequences are SNHLY and FYNNEI. The CDR3 protein is CASNDQGGKETQYF. The CDR3 bases are TGTGCCAGCAACGATCAGGGAGGAAAAGAGACCCAGTACTTC.

The genes are TRBV5-1 and TRBJ2-3; D may be TRBD1 (6 bases). Germline CDR1 SGHRS, CDR2 YFSETQ. The CDR3 sequence is 15 residues long. With 3 bases removed from V and 3 bases from J, the gap between germline ends came to 14 bases. In DNA, the CDR3 is TGCGCCAGCAGCTACAACAGGGTGAGGACAGATACGCAGTATTTT. Translated: CASSYNRVRTDTQYF. Full variable domain (remainder filled in from reference TRBV5-1 and TRBJ2-3): KAGVTQTPRYLIKTRGQQVTLSCSPISGHRSVSWYQQTPGQGLQFLFEYFSETQRNKGNFPGRFSGRQFSNSRSEMNVSTLELGDSALYLCASSYNRVRTDTQYFGPGTRLTVL.

The V and J genes are TRBV21-1 and TRBJ2-1; no DNA check was done on the table's D call, TRBD2. TRBV21-1 is noted as a pseudogene. CDR3 length: 14 residues. The CDR3 loop is CASSNPRGGDEQFF. CDR3 DNA: TGTGCCAGCAGCAACCCGCGGGGGGGCGATGAGCAGTTCTTC.

The chain recombines TRBV5-1 with TRBJ2-1; TRBD2 aligns across 7 bases. Trimming cost V 4 bases and J 8 bases; bases outside gene matches: 9. This CDR3 is built from 14 residues. CDR1 SGHRS and CDR2 YFSETQ come from the germline V gene. CDR3 amino acids: CASSVNSGRDEQFF. The CDR3 DNA reads TGCGCCAGCAGCGTAAATTCAGGGAGGGATGAGCAGTTCTTC.

This clone occurred once. The CDR3 loop reads CASRYTVSEKLFF. The CDR3 bases are TGTGCCAGCAGGTATACAGTTTCCGAAAAACTGTTTTTT. The V call is TRBV5-8, the J call TRBJ1-4; D gene unclear. The CDR3 has 13 amino acids. Germline CDR1 and CDR2: SGHTS and YDEGEE. Between the trimmed V and J ends, which lost 5 bases and 8 bases, there was a span of 13 bases.

The CDR3 loop reads CASSHIDEQYF. The CDR3 coding sequence is TGCGCCAGCAGCCACATAGACGAGCAGTACTTC. The chain combines TRBV4-1 with TRBJ2-7; D gene unclear. Per germline, CDR1 MGHRA and CDR2 YSYEKL. Trimming left V 3 bases short and J 5 bases short, with 5 bases between. There are 11 residues in the CDR3.

The table lists this clone with a count of one. The genes are TRBV2 and TRBJ1-4; TRBD1 is a possible D gene (6 bases). The V and J ends lost 7 bases and 12 bases respectively, with 15 bases between them. Germline values: CDR1 SNHLY, CDR2 FYNNEI. CDR3 length: 12 amino acids. The CDR3 DNA follows: TGTGCCAGCACCCGGACAGTTGTAGAACTGTTTTTT. Translated, it gives CASTRTVVELFF.

In regard to this clone: The same CDR3 is also encoded by other DNA sequences in this sample. This chain uses TRBV2 with TRBJ2-3; a weak D match, TRBD2 (6 bases). V was cut by 3 bases and J by 0 bases, with 10 bases left in between. The CDR3 has 15 amino acids. The germline V gene encodes CDR1 SNHLY and CDR2 FYNNEI. The CDR3 DNA follows: TGTGCCAGCAGTGACGGGACTTTCAGCACAGATACGCAGTATTTT. Protein sequence: CASSDGTFSTDTQYF.

This chain uses TRBV5-6 with TRBJ2-1, with D tentatively TRBD1 (5 bases). Germline values: CDR1 SGHDT, CDR2 YYEEEE. Deletions cut 4 bases from V and 0 bases from J, with 17 bases between. The CDR3 spans 17 residues. CDR3 amino acids: CASSPEQVTVSYNEQFF. The CDR3 nucleotides are TGTGCCAGCAGCCCGGAACAGGTGACTGTCTCCTACAATGAGCAGTTCTTC.

The chain couples TRBV29-1 to TRBJ1-1; D gene unclear. Germline CDR1 and CDR2: SQVTM and ANQGSEA. V was pared by 4 bases and J by 0 bases, with 9 bases between. The CDR3 covers 13 residues. CDR3 residues: CSVVSGLNTEAFF. CDR3 DNA: TGCAGCGTTGTTTCCGGTTTGAACACTGAAGCTTTCTTT.

V gene TRBV27 combines with J gene TRBJ1-1, with TRBD1 identical over 9 bases. This CDR3 has 15 residues. V gave up 7 bases and J gave up 6 bases; unmatched junction bases: 12. The germline V gene encodes CDR1 MNHEY and CDR2 SMNVEV (reference sequence). CDR3 amino acids: CASNSGTGRQPEAFF. The DNA of the CDR3 is TGTGCCAGCAACTCCGGGACAGGGCGACAACCTGAAGCTTTCTTT.

The chain is built from TRBV6-5 and TRBJ2-2; D gene unclear. From germline, CDR1 is MNHEY and CDR2 SVGAGI. Trimming shortened V by 5 bases and J by 6 bases, and 16 bases separated the two germline ends. The CDR3 is made up of 15 amino acids. The CDR3 spells CASSLGPEVSGELFF. The CDR3 DNA reads as TGTGCCAGCAGTCTCGGCCCAGAGGTTTCCGGGGAGCTGTTTTTT.

The chain uses TRBV25-1 and TRBJ1-2; 9 bases match TRBD1. The CDR3 is 15 amino acids. CDR1 is MGHDK and CDR2 is SYGVNS in the germline V gene. J was trimmed by 3 bases and V by 1 base; bases with no gene match: 3. The CDR3 DNA follows: TGTGCCAGCAGTGAATGGGGACAGGGTTACTATGGCTACACCTTC. Residues: CASSEWGQGYYGYTF.

V and J are TRBV4-3 and TRBJ1-6, with D unresolved. In germline, CDR1 is LGHNA, CDR2 YSLEER. CDR3 length: 17 residues. Trimming took off 1 base at V and 6 bases at J, with 16 bases between the two ends. The CDR3 DNA sequence: TGCGCCAGCAGCCAAGGGACCCCGCGGGGAGGTAATTCACCCCTCCACTTT. This gives the protein CASSQGTPRGGNSPLHF.

The chain combines TRBV2 with TRBJ2-2; TRBD1 might be the D (5 bases). This CDR3 spans 14 amino acids. V was cut by 7 bases and J by 5 bases, with 14 bases left in between. The germline V gene encodes CDR1 SNHLY and CDR2 FYNNEI. The CDR3: CASTPRQGTGELFF. As DNA, the CDR3 is TGTGCCAGCACCCCACGCCAGGGAACCGGGGAGCTGTTTTTT.

This clone was observed a few times. This CDR3 is CASSQGVYEQYV. Here the CDR3 DNA reads TGCGCCAGCAGTCAGGGAGTCTACGAGCAGTACGTC. The V gene is TRBV23-1, the J gene TRBJ2-7; a weak D match, TRBD2 (5 bases). TRBV23-1 has ORF status, its function being uncertain. V dropped 3 bases and J dropped 3 bases, with 6 bases sitting between them. The CDR3 contains 12 residues.

This chain joins TRBV5-6 and TRBJ2-3; D unclear. Germline V lookup: CDR1 SGHDT, CDR2 YYEEEE. The CDR3 has 13 residues. The V and J ends lost 1 base and 3 bases respectively, with 6 bases between them. The CDR3: CASSLKATDTQYF. As DNA, the CDR3 is TGTGCCAGCAGCTTGAAAGCGACAGATACGCAGTATTTT.

The rearrangement uses TRBV5-1 and TRBJ2-5; no clear D gene. CDR1 is SGHRS, CDR2 YFSETQ, per germline. Trimming cost V 3 bases and J 0 bases, with 9 bases left between them. This CDR3 contains 14 residues. DNA of the CDR3: TGCGCCAGCAGCTCGAGTTCGTACCAAGAGACCCAGTACTTC. Protein product: CASSSSSYQETQYF.

V usage is TRBV6-6 and J usage is TRBJ2-7; D might be TRBD1 (6 bases). Germline V lookup: CDR1 MNHNY, CDR2 SVGAGI (reference sequence). Trimming removed 2 bases from V and 2 bases from J, with 16 bases in between. The CDR3 runs 16 residues. CDR3 bases: TGTGCCAGCAGTTACGGTGGGGGACAAATGGCCTACGAGCAGTACGTC. Amino acid sequence: CASSYGGGQMAYEQYV.

V is TRBV27 and J is TRBJ1-5; D remains unclear. V lost 6 bases and J lost 4, with 16 bases in between. Germline V CDR1 and CDR2: MNHEY, SMNVEV (reference sequence). The CDR3 contains 15 residues. CDR3 DNA sequence: TGTGCCAGCAGCCCCGGAGGATCCAGAAATCAGCCCCAGCATTTT. Its protein product is CASSPGGSRNQPQHF.